The following is a T cell receptor beta chain sequence with its context. Its antigen is not known. This entry is derived from a study of T cell repertoires in cytomegalovirus infection. Losses at the gene ends were 5 bases for V and 1 base for J; bases not matched to a gene: 5. Germline CDR1 and CDR2: MDHEN and SYDVKM. This CDR3 region has 15 residues. TCRdb re-called the reads with MiXCR, one entry per CDR3 protein. The sample holds 800,000 to 950,000 distinct CDR3 sequences, over 25% seen once. The sequencing here drew on cultured CD8+ T cells from PBMCs, taken from culture after CMV antigen stimulation. This TCR was sampled from a human donor in good health (CMV status not recorded). Some clones in this sample may be carry-over from other donors' samples. The V call is TRBV28, the J call TRBJ2-3; 8 nucleotides line up with TRBD2. CDR3 nucleotide sequence: TGTGCCAGCAGTGCCGGGGGGGCACGCACAGATACGCAGTATTTT. Its protein product is CASSAGGARTDTQYF.